Below, one T cell receptor beta chain is given with its context. Its antigen is not yet known. Per-base qualities were not stored, and no clone one base away is much larger. The library was prepared using 5' RACE. The data were produced on an Illumina HiSeq 2500. The second PCR ran for roughly 7 to 11 cycles and used a J-beta primer mix along with a sample-barcoded 5' primer. A template-switch 5' adaptor carrying 12 random nucleotides introduced a unique molecular identifier onto each TCR beta cDNA molecule. Each sample yielded at least 3 million CDR3-containing paired-end reads. First-strand cDNA synthesis was performed from all RNA using the Mint cDNA synthesis kit, with priming by a TRBC-specific oligonucleotide. Following uracil-DNA glycosylase treatment, all cDNA underwent a first 18-cycle PCR with the universal primers M1SS and BC2_uni_R. The study's own analysis went as follows. For normalization, 1 million high-quality reads were randomly selected from each sample, with every read carrying a distinct molecular identifier. Reads with shared molecular identifiers were discarded instead of being binned into consensus sequences. MiTCR, set to a Q25 quality threshold and the strictest error-elimination algorithm, was used for CDR3 identification, clonotype clustering and error correction. Lower-bound total TCR beta diversity was estimated with a nonparametric unseen species model using Euler transformation. In-frame beta chains were kept once TCRdb had trimmed the public reads at Q25 with fastp and called clones with MiXCR. Merged by CDR3 protein, the rows form single entries marked with the most common genes and DNA. These V and J calls rely on TCRdb rather than the paper's analysis. The sample table contains over a million distinct CDR3 sequences; only one count was recorded for over 35% of them. The ten largest clones add up to 15% to 20% of the sample.

Ends trimmed: V by 5 bases, J by 5 bases; bases unmatched to a gene: 10. From a lookup of the germline V gene, CDR1 and CDR2 are SQVTM and ANQGSEA. Including the terminal cysteine and phenylalanine, the CDR3 comprises 14 residues. Solely the CDR3 DNA is kept, with 42 bases framed from the first base. The data were taken from a study of blood T cells in healthy people across ages (dated by TCRdb to the mid-2010s). With respect to the entire study: Template switching captured roughly one uniquely barcoded TCR beta cDNA molecule per two T cells in model experiments. Age-related changes in TCR beta repertoire diversity were measured in the study by deep sequencing normalized with unique cDNA molecular identifiers. Donors were grouped into four age groups: young (average approximately 15 years), middle-aged (39), aged (around 62) and long-lived (approximately 81). To avoid experimental bias, donors of different ages were spread randomly across the sequencing lanes. Two additional independent replicas of 1 million unique cDNA reads from the same blood draw were analyzed for two donors (one aged 18 to 30 and one aged 80 or older). Study-level results and caveats: There was a strong correlation between observed TCR beta diversity and the percentage of naive T cells measured by flow cytometry. Total diversity estimates from one million sequenced T cells were considered lower bounds and underestimates. Bulk unsorted PBMC profiling prevented conclusive comparison of naive and antigen-experienced compartments. Compared with the aged group, the long-lived group had more naive CD4+ T cells, fewer expanded clones and increased TCR diversity, suggesting age selection. Observed TCR beta diversity per million T cells fell roughly linearly with age, and a significant reduction was already apparent by age around 39. Because donor CMV infection status was unknown, age-related changes in expanded clonotypes were potentially confounded.

Systemically healthy Caucasian individuals from Russia, over 30 in total and aged roughly 6 to 100 years, were included as donors. Each donor gave about 10 milliliters of peripheral blood, drawn into EDTA-treated Vacutainer tubes. Ficoll-Paque density-gradient centrifugation was used to isolate PBMCs, with at least 7 million per sample. Total RNA was extracted from PBMCs with Trizol reagent, with at least 6 micrograms obtained per sample. For every donor, an aliquot of PBMCs went through flow cytometry to measure the percentages of naive CD45RAhigh/CD27high T cells. Sequencing was carried out using blood. The clonotype was recovered from a woman aged 55-70 years in good health. The chain links TRBV29-1 with TRBJ1-1; 8 junctional bases match TRBD1. The CDR3 sequence is CSVLPGGSGTEAFF. The sequenced DNA: TGCAGCGTTTTACCAGGGGGCTCGGGGACTGAAGCTTTCTTT.